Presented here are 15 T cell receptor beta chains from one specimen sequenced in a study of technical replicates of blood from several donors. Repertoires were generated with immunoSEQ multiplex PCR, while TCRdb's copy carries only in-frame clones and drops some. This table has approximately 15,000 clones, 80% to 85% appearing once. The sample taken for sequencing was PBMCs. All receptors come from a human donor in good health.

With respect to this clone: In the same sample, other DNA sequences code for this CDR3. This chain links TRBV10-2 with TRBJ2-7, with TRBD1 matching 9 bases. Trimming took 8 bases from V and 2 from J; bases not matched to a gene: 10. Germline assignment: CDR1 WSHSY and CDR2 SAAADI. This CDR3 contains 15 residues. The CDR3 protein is CASSAGGQGPYEQYF. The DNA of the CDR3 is TGCGCCAGCTCAGCCGGGGGACAGGGTCCCTACGAGCAGTACTTC.

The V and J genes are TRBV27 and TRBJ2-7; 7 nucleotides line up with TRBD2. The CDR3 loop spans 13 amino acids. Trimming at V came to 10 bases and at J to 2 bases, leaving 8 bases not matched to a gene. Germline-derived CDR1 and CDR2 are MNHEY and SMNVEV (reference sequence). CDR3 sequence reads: CATSSGITYEQYF. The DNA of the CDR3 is TGTGCCACCTCTAGCGGAATTACCTACGAGCAGTACTTC.

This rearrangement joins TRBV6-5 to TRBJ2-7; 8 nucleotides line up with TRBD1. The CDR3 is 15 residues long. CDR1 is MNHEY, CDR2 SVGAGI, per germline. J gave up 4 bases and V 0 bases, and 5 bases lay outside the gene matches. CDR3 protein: CASSYSGQGGYEQYF. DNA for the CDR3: TGTGCCAGCAGTTACTCCGGACAGGGTGGTTACGAGCAGTACTTC.

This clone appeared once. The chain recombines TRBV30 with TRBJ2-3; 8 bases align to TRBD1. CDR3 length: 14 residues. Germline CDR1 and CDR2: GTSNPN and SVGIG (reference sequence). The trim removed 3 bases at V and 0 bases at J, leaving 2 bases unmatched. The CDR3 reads CAWRRTGSTDTQYF. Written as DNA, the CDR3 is TGTGCCTGGAGACGGACAGGGAGCACAGATACGCAGTATTTT.

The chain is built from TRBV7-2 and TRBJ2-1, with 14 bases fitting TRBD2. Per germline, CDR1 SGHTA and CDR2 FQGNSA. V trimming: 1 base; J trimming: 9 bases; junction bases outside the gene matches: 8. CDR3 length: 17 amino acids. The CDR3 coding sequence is TGTGCCAGCAGCTTAGTTGGGACTAGCGGGAGTCTTAGTGAGCAGTTCTTC. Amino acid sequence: CASSLVGTSGSLSEQFF.

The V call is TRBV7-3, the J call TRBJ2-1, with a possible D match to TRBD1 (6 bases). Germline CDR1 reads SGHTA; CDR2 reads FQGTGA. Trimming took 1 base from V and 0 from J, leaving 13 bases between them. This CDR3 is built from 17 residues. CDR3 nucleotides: TGTGCCAGCAGCTTAATAAGTGGGACAAGCTCCTACAATGAGCAGTTCTTC. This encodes CASSLISGTSSYNEQFF.

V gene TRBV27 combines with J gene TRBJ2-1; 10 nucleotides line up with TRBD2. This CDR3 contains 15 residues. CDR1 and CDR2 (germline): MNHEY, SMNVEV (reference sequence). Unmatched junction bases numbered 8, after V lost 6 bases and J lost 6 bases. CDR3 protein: CASSLIAGGVNEQFF. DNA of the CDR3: TGTGCCAGCAGCCTTATAGCGGGAGGCGTCAATGAGCAGTTCTTC.

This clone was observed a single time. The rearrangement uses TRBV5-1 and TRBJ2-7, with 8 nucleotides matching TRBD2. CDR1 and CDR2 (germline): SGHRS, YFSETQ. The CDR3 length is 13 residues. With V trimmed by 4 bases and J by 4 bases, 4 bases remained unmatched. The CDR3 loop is CASSPTGGYEQYF. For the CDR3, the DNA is TGCGCCAGCAGCCCCACGGGGGGGTACGAGCAGTACTTC.

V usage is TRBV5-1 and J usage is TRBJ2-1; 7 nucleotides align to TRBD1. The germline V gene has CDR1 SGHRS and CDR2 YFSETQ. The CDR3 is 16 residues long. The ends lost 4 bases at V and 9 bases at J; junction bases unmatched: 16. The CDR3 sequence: CASSITGQLALGEQFF. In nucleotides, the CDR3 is TGCGCCAGCAGCATTACGGGACAGCTGGCCTTAGGTGAGCAGTTCTTC.

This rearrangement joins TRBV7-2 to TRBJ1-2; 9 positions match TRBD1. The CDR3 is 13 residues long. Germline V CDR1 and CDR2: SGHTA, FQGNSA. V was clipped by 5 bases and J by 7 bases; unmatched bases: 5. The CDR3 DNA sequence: TGTGCCAGCAGCACACAGGGGGCTCGTGGCTACACCTTC. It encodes CASSTQGARGYTF.

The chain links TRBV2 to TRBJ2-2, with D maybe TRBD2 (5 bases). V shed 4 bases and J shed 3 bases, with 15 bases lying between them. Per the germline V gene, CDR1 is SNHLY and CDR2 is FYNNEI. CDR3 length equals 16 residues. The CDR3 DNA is TGTGCCAGCAGTGGGGGTCGGAGGACTCACACCGGGGAGCTGTTTTTT. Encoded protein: CASSGGRRTHTGELFF. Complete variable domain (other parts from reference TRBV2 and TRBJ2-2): EPEVTQTPSHQVTQMGQEVILRCVPISNHLYFYWYRQILGQKVEFLVSFYNNEISEKSEIFDDQFSVERPDGSNFTLKIRSTKLEDSAMYFCASSGGRRTHTGELFFGEGSRLTVL.

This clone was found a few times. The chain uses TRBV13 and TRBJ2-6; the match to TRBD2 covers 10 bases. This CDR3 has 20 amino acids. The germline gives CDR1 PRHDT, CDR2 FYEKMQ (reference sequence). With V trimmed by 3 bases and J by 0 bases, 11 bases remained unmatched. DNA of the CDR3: TGTGCCAGCAGCTTTCCCACGGGACTAGCGCCGAGCTCTGGGGCCAACGTCCTGACTTTC. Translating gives CASSFPTGLAPSSGANVLTF.

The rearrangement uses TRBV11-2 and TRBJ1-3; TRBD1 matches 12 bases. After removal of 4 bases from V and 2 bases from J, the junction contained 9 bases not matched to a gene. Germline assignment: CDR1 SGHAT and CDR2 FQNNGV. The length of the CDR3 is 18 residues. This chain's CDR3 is CASSSGTGGAWTGNTIYF. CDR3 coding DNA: TGTGCCAGCAGCTCAGGGACAGGGGGCGCCTGGACTGGAAACACCATATATTTT.

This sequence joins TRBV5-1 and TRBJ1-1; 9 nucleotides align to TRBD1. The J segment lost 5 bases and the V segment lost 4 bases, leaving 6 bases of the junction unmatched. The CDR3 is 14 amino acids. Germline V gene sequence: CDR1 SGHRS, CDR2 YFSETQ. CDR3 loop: CASSTGQGPTEAFF. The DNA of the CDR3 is TGCGCCAGCAGCACCGGACAGGGGCCGACTGAAGCTTTCTTT.

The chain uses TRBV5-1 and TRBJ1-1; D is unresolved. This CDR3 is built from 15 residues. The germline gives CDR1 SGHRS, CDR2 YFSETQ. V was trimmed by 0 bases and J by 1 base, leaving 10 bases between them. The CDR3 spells CASSLGTVWNTEAFF. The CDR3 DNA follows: TGCGCCAGCAGCTTGGGTACGGTGTGGAACACTGAAGCTTTCTTT.